Listed here are 10 T cell receptor beta chains from one sample, sequenced in a study of blood T cell repertoires in COVID-19. Assay: immunoSEQ multiplex PCR; the TCRdb copy retains only in-frame clones and omits some. The sample consists of roughly 150,000 clones, roughly 85% of them appearing once. Source material: peripheral blood. The receptor source for this set is a woman aged 45-60 years with COVID-19, enrolled during active disease.

The chain has TRBV28 and TRBJ1-1; 8 nucleotides agree with TRBD1. Germline CDR1 reads MDHEN; CDR2 reads SYDVKM. Trimming cost V 5 bases and J 4 bases; bases outside gene matches: 9. The CDR3 has 15 residues. The CDR3 DNA is TGTGCCAGCAGTCCGCAGACAGGGGCAAGCACTGAAGCTTTCTTT. Encoded protein: CASSPQTGASTEAFF.

The chain recombines TRBV7-6 with TRBJ2-1, with 7 bases that match TRBD2. V lost 0 bases and J lost 3; bases outside the gene matches: 5. CDR1 and CDR2 from the germline V gene are SGHVS and FNYEAQ. This CDR3 has 16 residues. The CDR3 spells CASSLAWSGGYNEQFF. The CDR3 DNA reads as TGTGCCAGCAGCTTAGCGTGGTCGGGGGGCTACAATGAGCAGTTCTTC.

This chain connects TRBV6-2 or TRBV6-3 to TRBJ1-5; 8 bases agree with TRBD1. The V gene's germline CDR1 is MNHEY and CDR2 SVGEGT. Trimming took 5 bases from V and 0 from J; bases not matched to a gene: 3. This CDR3 contains 15 residues. CDR3 DNA sequence: TGTGCCAGCAGTCGACAGGGGAATAGCAATCAGCCCCAGCATTTT. It specifies CASSRQGNSNQPQHF.

This clone showed up just once. The gene calls are TRBV3-1 (or the pseudogene TRBV3-2) and TRBJ2-5; D may be TRBD2 (6 bases). This CDR3 contains 14 residues. Per the germline V gene, CDR1 is LGHDT and CDR2 is YNNKEL (reference sequence). The V gene lost 2 bases and the J gene lost 1 base, with 8 bases spanning the gap. The CDR3 sequence is CASSQRGVQETQYF. The DNA of the CDR3 is TGTGCCAGCAGCCAACGCGGGGTCCAAGAGACCCAGTACTTC.

The J gene is TRBJ2-2, the V gene TRBV3-1 (or the pseudogene TRBV3-2), with D unclear. Trimming removed 1 base from V and 8 bases from J, with 8 bases in between. The CDR3 spans 13 residues. Germline V gene data show CDR1 as LGHDT and CDR2 as YNNKEL (reference sequence). CDR3 bases: TGTGCCAGCAGCCAAGCCGGTGGTGGGGAGCTGTTTTTT. Translating it yields CASSQAGGGELFF.

V usage is TRBV28 and J usage is TRBJ2-7; 9 positions match TRBD1. V shed 5 bases and J 0 bases; nucleotides not matched to a gene: 5. In germline, CDR1 is MDHEN, CDR2 SYDVKM. The CDR3 runs 15 residues. CDR3 protein: CASSTDRGSSYEQYF. CDR3 nucleotide sequence: TGTGCCAGCAGTACCGACAGGGGGAGCTCCTACGAGCAGTACTTC.

V gene TRBV5-1 combines with J gene TRBJ1-4, with a tentative D call TRBD1 (6 bases). The CDR3 sequence is 12 residues long. Germline lookup yields CDR1 SGHRS and CDR2 YFSETQ. V was shortened by 0 bases and J by 12 bases, with 9 bases between the two germline ends. Here the CDR3 DNA reads TGCGCCAGCAGCTTGGAGGGGGGGCAACTGTTTTTT. Translated, it gives CASSLEGGQLFF. The complete variable domain, with remaining parts taken from reference TRBV5-1 and TRBJ1-4, reads KAGVTQTPRYLIKTRGQQVTLSCSPISGHRSVSWYQQTPGQGLQFLFEYFSETQRNKGNFPGRFSGRQFSNSRSEMNVSTLELGDSALYLCASSLEGGQLFFGSGTQLSVL.

This rearrangement joins TRBV5-1 to TRBJ2-5; D gene uncertain. Germline V lookup: CDR1 SGHRS, CDR2 YFSETQ. Trimming left V 4 bases short and J 3 bases short, with 13 bases between. The CDR3 covers 14 residues. Here the CDR3 DNA reads TGCGCCAGCAGCCCTGGAGCTGGCAAAGAGACCCAGTACTTC. The encoded protein is CASSPGAGKETQYF.

The chain has TRBV5-1 and TRBJ2-1, with 13 bases identical to TRBD2. Trimming took 3 bases from V and 4 from J; bases not matched to a gene: 10. Germline V gives CDR1 SGHRS, CDR2 YFSETQ. This CDR3 comprises 18 residues. Here the CDR3 reads CASSSGLAGANRYNEQFF. CDR3 coding DNA: TGCGCCAGCAGCTCTGGACTAGCGGGGGCCAATAGGTACAATGAGCAGTTCTTC.

The chain recombines TRBV27 with TRBJ1-2; 7 bases are shared with TRBD1. This CDR3 contains 13 residues. Looked up from germline, CDR1 is MNHEY and CDR2 is SMNVEV (reference sequence). The V segment lost 5 bases and the J segment 6 bases; nucleotides outside the gene matches: 6. Here the CDR3 DNA reads TGTGCCAGCAGTAGGGACAGCCTAGATGGCTACACCTTC. Residues: CASSRDSLDGYTF.